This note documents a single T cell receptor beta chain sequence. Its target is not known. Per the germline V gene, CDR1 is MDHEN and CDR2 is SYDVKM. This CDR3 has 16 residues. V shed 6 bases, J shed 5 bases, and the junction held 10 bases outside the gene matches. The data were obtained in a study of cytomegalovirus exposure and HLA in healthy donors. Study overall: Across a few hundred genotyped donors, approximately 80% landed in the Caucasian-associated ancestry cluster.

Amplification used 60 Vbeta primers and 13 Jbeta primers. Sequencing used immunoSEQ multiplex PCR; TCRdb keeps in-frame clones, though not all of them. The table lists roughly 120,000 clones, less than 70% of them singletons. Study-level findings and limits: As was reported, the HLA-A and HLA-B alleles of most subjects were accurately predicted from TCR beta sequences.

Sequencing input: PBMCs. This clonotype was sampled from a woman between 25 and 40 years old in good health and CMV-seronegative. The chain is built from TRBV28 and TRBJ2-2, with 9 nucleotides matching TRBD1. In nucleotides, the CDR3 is TGTGCCAGCAGCGGGACAGGGCCAGAGGGAACCGGGGAGCTGTTTTTT. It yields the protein CASSGTGPEGTGELFF.